These T cell receptor beta chains were read from a single sample in a study of CD8 T cells in ankylosing spondylitis. TCRdb ran MiXCR on the 5' RACE reads and lists one entry per CDR3 protein. The sample lists fewer than 250,000 distinct CDR3 sequences; roughly 32% were seen once. The source material was blood, either unsorted or a sorted T cell fraction (not recorded which). These TCRs come from a male donor with ankylosing spondylitis or in good health (not recorded which). CDR3s include the opening cysteine and the closing phenylalanine or tryptophan. The order of the fields is D gene, clone size, J gene, V gene, CDR3 protein, CDR3 DNA. The D gene is left open where the match is weak. Clone size is shown for a subset of rows, as once, few, many or a class of expanded clone.

D: .
size: .
J: TRBJ2-1
V: TRBV10-3
CDR3: CATEQGSEQFF
DNA: TGTGCCACCGAACAGGGTAGTGAGCAGTTCTTC

D: TRBD1
size: .
J: TRBJ1-2
V: TRBV5-1
CDR3: CASTGTGNHYGYTF
DNA: TGCGCCAGCACCGGGACAGGGAACCACTATGGCTACACCTTC

D: TRBD2
size: few
J: TRBJ2-1
V: TRBV12-3/TRBV12-4
CDR3: CASSLSFRLAGPNEQFF
DNA: TGTGCCAGCAGTTTATCGTTCCGGCTAGCGGGGCCCAATGAGCAGTTCTTC

D: .
size: .
J: TRBJ2-5
V: TRBV5-5
CDR3: CASSLERSETQYF
DNA: TGTGCCAGCAGCTTGGAAAGGTCGGAGACCCAGTACTTC

D: .
size: few
J: TRBJ2-7
V: TRBV13
CDR3: CASSLGLNEQYF
DNA: TGTGCCAGCAGCTTAGGGCTGAACGAGCAGTACTTC

D: .
size: .
J: TRBJ1-1
V: TRBV5-1
CDR3: CASSLGEGRKAFF
DNA: TGCGCCAGCAGCTTGGGAGAGGGACGAAAGGCTTTCTTT

D: .
size: .
J: TRBJ2-1
V: TRBV5-1
CDR3: CASSLKSSSYNEQFF
DNA: TGCGCCAGCAGCTTAAAGTCGAGCTCCTACAATGAGCAGTTCTTC

D: .
size: few
J: TRBJ2-5
V: TRBV7-2
CDR3: CASSLEGGKETQYF
DNA: TGTGCCAGCAGCTTAGAAGGGGGAAAAGAGACCCAGTACTTC

D: .
size: .
J: TRBJ2-7
V: TRBV6-1
CDR3: CASRTLRGSDDEQYF
DNA: TGTGCCAGCAGAACCCTCCGGGGTTCTGACGACGAGCAGTACTTC

D: .
size: many
J: TRBJ1-1
V: TRBV20-1
CDR3: CSASNGGWTTEAFF
DNA: TGCAGTGCTAGTAATGGAGGGTGGACCACTGAAGCTTTCTTT

D: .
size: few
J: TRBJ1-2
V: TRBV6-1
CDR3: CASRPRTVAYGYTF
DNA: TGTGCCAGCAGGCCGAGGACGGTTGCGTATGGCTACACCTTC

D: .
size: once
J: TRBJ2-1
V: TRBV7-2
CDR3: CASRLSGENEQFF
DNA: TGTGCCAGCAGGCTTTCTGGGGAGAATGAGCAGTTCTTC

D: .
size: few
J: TRBJ2-1
V: TRBV15
CDR3: CATGRQRREGEQFF
DNA: TGTGCCACGGGGCGTCAGCGACGGGAAGGTGAGCAGTTCTTC

D: .
size: few
J: TRBJ2-3
V: TRBV9
CDR3: CASSNRDKSTDTQYF
DNA: TGTGCCAGCAGCAACCGGGACAAGAGCACAGATACGCAGTATTTT

D: .
size: few
J: TRBJ1-5
V: TRBV12-3/TRBV12-4
CDR3: CASSLNRPSGNQPQHF
DNA: TGTGCCAGCAGTTTAAACCGCCCGAGCGGCAATCAGCCCCAGCATTTT

D: TRBD1
size: .
J: TRBJ1-5
V: TRBV12-3/TRBV12-4
CDR3: CASKVQGANQPQHF
DNA: TGTGCCAGCAAGGTGCAGGGGGCCAATCAGCCCCAGCATTTT

D: .
size: .
J: TRBJ1-1
V: TRBV20-1
CDR3: CSAQAGGNTEAFF
DNA: TGCAGTGCTCAAGCCGGGGGGAACACTGAAGCTTTCTTT

D: .
size: many
J: TRBJ2-7
V: TRBV20-1
CDR3: CSARVGFEQYF
DNA: TGCAGTGCTAGAGTAGGGTTCGAGCAGTACTTC

D: .
size: few
J: TRBJ1-2
V: TRBV9
CDR3: CASSGSDRNYGYTF
DNA: TGTGCCAGCAGCGGATCAGACAGGAACTATGGCTACACCTTC

D: TRBD2
size: .
J: TRBJ2-1
V: TRBV10-3
CDR3: CAISGGLSNEQFF
DNA: TGTGCCATCAGCGGGGGACTATCGAATGAGCAGTTCTTC

D: .
size: .
J: TRBJ2-3
V: TRBV10-3
CDR3: CAISGPSLTDTQYF
DNA: TGTGCCATCAGTGGTCCTAGCCTCACAGATACGCAGTATTTT

D: TRBD2
size: few
J: TRBJ2-7
V: TRBV7-2
CDR3: CASSTKAGGYEQYF
DNA: TGTGCCAGCAGCACTAAAGCGGGGGGCTACGAGCAGTACTTC

D: .
size: .
J: TRBJ2-1
V: TRBV11-2
CDR3: CASSPIANEQFF
DNA: TGTGCCAGCAGCCCGATCGCCAATGAGCAGTTCTTC